This TCR beta chain emerged from a study of OX40 agonist ivuxolimab in advanced cancers. The table came from immunoSEQ multiplex PCR; TCRdb's copy has only in-frame clones and leaves some out. The top ten hold approximately 5% of the sample, which has about 46,000 clones, over 75% seen once. CDR3 length: 17 amino acids. V shed 3 bases, J shed 4 bases, and the junction held 9 bases outside the gene matches. Germline V gene data show CDR1 as LNHNV and CDR2 as YYDKDF (reference sequence). Prior autoimmune disease or systemic immunosuppression barred patients. The study sampled blood at baseline, cycle 4 day 1, and cycle 7 day 1.

The source material was CD4+ or CD8+ T cells sorted from blood, sampled in a trial of the OX40 agonist ivuxolimab. The receptor was derived from an adult with an advanced solid tumor such as melanoma, head and neck, liver or kidney cancer. V gene TRBV15 combines with J gene TRBJ2-2; 9 bases fit TRBD1. In DNA form, the CDR3 reads TGTGCCACCAGCAGCATGCGGGACAGGGAGGGCACCGGGGAGCTGTTTTTT. Its protein product is CATSSMRDREGTGELFF.